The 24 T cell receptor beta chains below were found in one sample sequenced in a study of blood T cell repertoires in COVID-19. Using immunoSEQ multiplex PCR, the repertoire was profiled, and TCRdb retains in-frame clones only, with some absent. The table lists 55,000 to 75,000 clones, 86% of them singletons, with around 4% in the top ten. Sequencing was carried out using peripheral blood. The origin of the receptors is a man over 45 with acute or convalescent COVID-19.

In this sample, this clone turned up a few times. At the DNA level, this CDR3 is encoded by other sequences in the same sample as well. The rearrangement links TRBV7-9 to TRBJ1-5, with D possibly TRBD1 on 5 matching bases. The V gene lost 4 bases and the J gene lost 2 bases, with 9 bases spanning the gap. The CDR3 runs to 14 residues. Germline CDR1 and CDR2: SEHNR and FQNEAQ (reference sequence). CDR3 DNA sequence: TGTGCCAGCAGCTCCGGACAAGGCAATCAGCCCCAGCATTTT. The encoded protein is CASSSGQGNQPQHF. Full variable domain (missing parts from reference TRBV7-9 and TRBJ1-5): DTGVSQNPRHKITKRGQNVTFRCDPISEHNRLYWYRQTLGQGPEFLTYFQNEAQLEKSRLLSDRFSAERPKGSFSTLEIQRTEQGDSAMYLCASSSGQGNQPQHFGDGTRLSIL.

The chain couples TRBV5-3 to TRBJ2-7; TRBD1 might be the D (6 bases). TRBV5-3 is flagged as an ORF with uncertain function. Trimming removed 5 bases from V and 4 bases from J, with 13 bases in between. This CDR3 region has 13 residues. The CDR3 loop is CARSSGQPYEQYF. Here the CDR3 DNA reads TGTGCCAGAAGTTCGGGACAACCATACGAGCAGTACTTC.

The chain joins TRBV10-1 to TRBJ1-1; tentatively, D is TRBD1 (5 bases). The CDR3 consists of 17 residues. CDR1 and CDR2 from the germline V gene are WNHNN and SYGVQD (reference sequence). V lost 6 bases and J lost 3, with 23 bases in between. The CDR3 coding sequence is TGCGCCAGCAGCCCCGGGGGAGGTACGACATTGTACACTGAAGCTTTCTTT. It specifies CASSPGGGTTLYTEAFF.

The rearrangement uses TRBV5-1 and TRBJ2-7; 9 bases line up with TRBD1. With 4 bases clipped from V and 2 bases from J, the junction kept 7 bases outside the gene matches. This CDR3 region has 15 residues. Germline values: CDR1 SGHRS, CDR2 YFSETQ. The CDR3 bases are TGCGCCAGCAGCCTGGGGACAGGGATAACCTACGAGCAGTACTTC. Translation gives CASSLGTGITYEQYF.

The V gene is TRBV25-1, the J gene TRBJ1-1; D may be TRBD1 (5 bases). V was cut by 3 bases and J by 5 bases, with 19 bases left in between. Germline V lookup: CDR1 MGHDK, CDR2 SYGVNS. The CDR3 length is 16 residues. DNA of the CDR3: TGTGCCAGCAGTGAGGACATAACGTCTGGAGGGACTGAAGCTTTCTTT. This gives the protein CASSEDITSGGTEAFF.

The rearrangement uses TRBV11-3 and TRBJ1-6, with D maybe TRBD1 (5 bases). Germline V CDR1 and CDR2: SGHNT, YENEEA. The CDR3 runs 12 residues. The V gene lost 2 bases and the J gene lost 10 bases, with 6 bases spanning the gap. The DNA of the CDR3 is TGTGCCAGCAGCTTACGGGGGTCACCCCTCCACTTT. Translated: CASSLRGSPLHF.

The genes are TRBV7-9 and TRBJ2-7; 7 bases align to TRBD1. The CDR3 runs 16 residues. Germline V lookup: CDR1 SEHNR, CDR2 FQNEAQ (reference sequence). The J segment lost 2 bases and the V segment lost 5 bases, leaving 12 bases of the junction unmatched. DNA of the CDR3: TGTGCCAGCAGCCGCCACCTTGGGACAGCTGCCTACGAGCAGTACTTC. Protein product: CASSRHLGTAAYEQYF. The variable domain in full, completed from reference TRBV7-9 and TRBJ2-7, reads DTGVSQNPRHKITKRGQNVTFRCDPISEHNRLYWYRQTLGQGPEFLTYFQNEAQLEKSRLLSDRFSAERPKGSFSTLEIQRTEQGDSAMYLCASSRHLGTAAYEQYFGPGTRLTVT.

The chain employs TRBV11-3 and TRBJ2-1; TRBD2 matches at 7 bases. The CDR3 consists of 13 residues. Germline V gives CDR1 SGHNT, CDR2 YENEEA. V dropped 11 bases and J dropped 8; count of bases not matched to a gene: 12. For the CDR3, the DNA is TGTGCCCCCCCCGCGGGGGTCCCCGATGAGCAGTTCTTC. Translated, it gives CAPPAGVPDEQFF.

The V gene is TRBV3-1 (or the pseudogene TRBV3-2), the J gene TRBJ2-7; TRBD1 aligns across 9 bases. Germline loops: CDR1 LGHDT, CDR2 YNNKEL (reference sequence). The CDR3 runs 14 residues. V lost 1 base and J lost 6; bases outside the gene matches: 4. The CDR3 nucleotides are TGTGCCAGCAGCCAAGGGACAGGGGATCGCGAGCAGTACTTC. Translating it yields CASSQGTGDREQYF.

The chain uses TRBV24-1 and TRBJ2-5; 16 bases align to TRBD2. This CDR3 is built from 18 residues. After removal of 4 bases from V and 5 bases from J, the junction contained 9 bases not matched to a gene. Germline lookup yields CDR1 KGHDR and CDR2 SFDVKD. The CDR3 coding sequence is TGTGCCACCAGTGACCCGGGACTAGCGGGAGGGTTCGTGGAGACCCAGTACTTC. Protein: CATSDPGLAGGFVETQYF.

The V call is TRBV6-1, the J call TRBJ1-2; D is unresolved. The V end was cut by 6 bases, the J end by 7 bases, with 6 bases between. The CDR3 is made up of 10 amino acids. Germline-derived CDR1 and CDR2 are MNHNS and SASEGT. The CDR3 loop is CASSRPGYTF. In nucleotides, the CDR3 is TGTGCCAGCAGCCGTCCTGGCTACACCTTC.

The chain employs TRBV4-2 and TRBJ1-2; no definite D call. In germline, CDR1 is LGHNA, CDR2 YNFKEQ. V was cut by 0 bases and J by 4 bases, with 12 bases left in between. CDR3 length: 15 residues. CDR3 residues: CASSQDGVEGYGYTF. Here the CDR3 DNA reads TGTGCCAGCAGCCAAGATGGGGTCGAGGGCTATGGCTACACCTTC.

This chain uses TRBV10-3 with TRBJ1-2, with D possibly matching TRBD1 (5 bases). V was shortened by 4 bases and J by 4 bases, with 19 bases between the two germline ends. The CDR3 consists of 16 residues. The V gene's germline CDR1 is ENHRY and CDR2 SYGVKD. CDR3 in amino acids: CAISATGGRAAYGYTF. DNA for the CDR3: TGTGCCATCAGTGCAACCGGTGGCAGGGCCGCCTATGGCTACACCTTC.

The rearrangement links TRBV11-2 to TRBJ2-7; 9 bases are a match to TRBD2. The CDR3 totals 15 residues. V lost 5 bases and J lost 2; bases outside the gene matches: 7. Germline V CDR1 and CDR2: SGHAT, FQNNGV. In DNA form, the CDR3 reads TGTGCCAGCAGCAAATTAGCGGGAGTCCCCTACGAGCAGTACTTC. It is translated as CASSKLAGVPYEQYF.

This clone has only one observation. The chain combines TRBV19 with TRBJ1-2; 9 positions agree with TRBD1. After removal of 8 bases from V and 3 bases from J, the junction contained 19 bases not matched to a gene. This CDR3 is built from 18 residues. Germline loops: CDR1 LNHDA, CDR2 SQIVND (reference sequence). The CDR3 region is CASLTSKGTGNVDYGYTF. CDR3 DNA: TGTGCCAGTTTAACCTCCAAGGGGACAGGGAACGTGGACTATGGCTACACCTTC.

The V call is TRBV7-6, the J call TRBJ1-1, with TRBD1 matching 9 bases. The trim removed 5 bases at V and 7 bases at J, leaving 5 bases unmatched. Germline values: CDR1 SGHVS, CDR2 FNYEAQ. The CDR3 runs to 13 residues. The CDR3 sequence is CASSPGTGFEAFF. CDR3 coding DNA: TGTGCCAGCAGCCCTGGGACAGGGTTTGAAGCTTTCTTT.

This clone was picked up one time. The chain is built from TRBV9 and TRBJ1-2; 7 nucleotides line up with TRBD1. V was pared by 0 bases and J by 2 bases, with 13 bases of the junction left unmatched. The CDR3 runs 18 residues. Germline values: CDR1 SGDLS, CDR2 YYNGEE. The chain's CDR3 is CASSVEYQRGGSNYGYTF. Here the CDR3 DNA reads TGTGCCAGCAGCGTAGAATATCAGAGAGGGGGCTCCAACTATGGCTACACCTTC.

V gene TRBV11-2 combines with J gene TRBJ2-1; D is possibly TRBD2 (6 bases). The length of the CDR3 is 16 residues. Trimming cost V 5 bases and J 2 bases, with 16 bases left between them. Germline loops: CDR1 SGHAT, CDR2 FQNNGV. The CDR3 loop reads CASSRTIAVAYNEQFF. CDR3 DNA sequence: TGTGCCAGCAGCCGGACTATTGCGGTTGCCTACAATGAGCAGTTCTTC. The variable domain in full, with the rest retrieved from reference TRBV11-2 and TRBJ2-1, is EAGVAQSPRYKIIEKRQSVAFWCNPISGHATLYWYQQILGQGPKLLIQFQNNGVVDDSQLPKDRFSAERLKGVDSTLKIQPAKLEDSAVYLCASSRTIAVAYNEQFFGPGTRLTVL.

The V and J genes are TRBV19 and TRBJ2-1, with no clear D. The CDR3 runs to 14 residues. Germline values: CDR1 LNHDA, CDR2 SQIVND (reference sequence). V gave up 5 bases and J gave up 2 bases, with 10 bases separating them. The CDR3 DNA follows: TGTGCCAGTAGTTACGTCACAGCCTACAATGAGCAGTTCTTC. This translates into CASSYVTAYNEQFF.

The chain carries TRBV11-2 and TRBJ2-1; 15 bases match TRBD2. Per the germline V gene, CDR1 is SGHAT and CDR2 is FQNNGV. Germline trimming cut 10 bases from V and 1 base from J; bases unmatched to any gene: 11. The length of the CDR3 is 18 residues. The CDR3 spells CATRGGLAGGISYNEQFF. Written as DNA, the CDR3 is TGTGCCACCCGGGGGGGACTAGCGGGGGGTATTTCCTACAATGAGCAGTTCTTC. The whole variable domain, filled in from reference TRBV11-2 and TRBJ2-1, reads EAGVAQSPRYKIIEKRQSVAFWCNPISGHATLYWYQQILGQGPKLLIQFQNNGVVDDSQLPKDRFSAERLKGVDSTLKIQPAKLEDSAVYLCATRGGLAGGISYNEQFFGPGTRLTVL.

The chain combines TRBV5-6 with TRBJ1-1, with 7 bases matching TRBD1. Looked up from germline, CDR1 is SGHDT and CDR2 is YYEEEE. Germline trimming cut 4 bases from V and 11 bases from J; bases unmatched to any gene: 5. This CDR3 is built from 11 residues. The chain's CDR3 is CASSIGTVAFF. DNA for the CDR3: TGTGCCAGCAGCATAGGGACAGTGGCTTTCTTT.

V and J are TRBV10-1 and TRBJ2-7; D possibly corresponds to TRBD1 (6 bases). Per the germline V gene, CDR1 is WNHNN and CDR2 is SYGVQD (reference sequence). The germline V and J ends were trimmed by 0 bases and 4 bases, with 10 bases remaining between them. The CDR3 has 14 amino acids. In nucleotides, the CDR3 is TGCGCCAGCAGTGAGTCTACAGGGCCGTACGAGCAGTACTTC. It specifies CASSESTGPYEQYF.

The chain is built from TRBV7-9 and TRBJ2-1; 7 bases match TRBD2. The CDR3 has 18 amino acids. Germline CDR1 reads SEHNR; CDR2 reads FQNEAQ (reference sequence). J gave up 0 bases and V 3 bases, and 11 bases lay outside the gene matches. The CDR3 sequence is CASSLGLPTRFSYNEQFF. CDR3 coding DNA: TGTGCCAGCAGCTTGGGACTACCCACCCGTTTCTCCTACAATGAGCAGTTCTTC.

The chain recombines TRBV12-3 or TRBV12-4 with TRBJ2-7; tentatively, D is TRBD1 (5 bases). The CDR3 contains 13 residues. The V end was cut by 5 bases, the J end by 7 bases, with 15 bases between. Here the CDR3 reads CASSRTGGWEQYF. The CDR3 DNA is TGTGCCAGCAGTCGAACAGGCGGCTGGGAGCAGTACTTC.